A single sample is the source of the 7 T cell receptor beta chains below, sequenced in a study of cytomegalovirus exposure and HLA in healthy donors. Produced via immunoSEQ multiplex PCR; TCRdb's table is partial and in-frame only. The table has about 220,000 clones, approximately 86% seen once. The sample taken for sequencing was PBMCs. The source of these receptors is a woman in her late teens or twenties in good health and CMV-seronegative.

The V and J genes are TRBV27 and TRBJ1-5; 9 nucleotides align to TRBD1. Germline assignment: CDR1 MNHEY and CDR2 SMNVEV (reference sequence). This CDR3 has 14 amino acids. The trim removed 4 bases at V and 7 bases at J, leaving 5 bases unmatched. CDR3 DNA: TGTGCCAGCAGTTATACAGGGGGCAGGCAGCCCCAGCATTTT. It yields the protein CASSYTGGRQPQHF.

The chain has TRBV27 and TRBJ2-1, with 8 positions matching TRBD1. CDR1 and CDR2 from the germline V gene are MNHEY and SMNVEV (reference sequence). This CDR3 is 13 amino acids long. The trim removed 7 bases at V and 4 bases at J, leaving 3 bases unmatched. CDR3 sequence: CASKGQGYNEQFF. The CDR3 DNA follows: TGTGCCAGCAAAGGACAGGGTTACAATGAGCAGTTCTTC.

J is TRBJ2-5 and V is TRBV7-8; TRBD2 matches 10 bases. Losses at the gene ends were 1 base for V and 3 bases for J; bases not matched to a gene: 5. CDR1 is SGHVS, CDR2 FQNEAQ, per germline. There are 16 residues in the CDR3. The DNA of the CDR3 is TGTGCCAGCAGCTTAGTGGGGACTAGCGATAAAGAGACCCAGTACTTC. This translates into CASSLVGTSDKETQYF.

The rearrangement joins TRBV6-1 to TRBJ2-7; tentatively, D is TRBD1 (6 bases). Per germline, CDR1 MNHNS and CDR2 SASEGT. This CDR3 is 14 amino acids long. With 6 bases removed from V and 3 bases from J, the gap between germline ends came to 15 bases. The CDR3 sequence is CASSRRQDLYEQYF. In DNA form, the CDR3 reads TGTGCCAGCAGCCGAAGACAGGATCTCTACGAGCAGTACTTC.

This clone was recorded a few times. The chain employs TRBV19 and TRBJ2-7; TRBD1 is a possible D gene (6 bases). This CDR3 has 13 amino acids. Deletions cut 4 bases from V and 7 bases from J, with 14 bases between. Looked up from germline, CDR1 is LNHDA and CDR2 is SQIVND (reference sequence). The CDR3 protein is CASSTAGAREQYF. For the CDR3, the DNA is TGTGCCAGTAGTACTGCAGGGGCTCGGGAGCAGTACTTC.

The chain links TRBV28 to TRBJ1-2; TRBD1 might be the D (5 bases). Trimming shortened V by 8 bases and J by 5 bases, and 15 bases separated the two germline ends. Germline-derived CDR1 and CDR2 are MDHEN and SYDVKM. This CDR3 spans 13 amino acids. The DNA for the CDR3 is TGTGCCAGCGATCAGAAGGGGCCTTATGGCTACACCTTC. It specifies CASDQKGPYGYTF.

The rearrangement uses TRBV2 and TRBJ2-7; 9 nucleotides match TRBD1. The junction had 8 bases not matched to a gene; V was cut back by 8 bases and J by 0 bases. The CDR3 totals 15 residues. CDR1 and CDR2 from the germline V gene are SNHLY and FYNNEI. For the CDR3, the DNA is TGTGCCAGCGCCTTACGGACAGGGGACTCCTACGAGCAGTACTTC. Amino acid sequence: CASALRTGDSYEQYF.